Listed below are T cell receptor beta chains from one sample, sequenced in a study of blood T cell repertoires in COVID-19. TCRdb's table, derived via immunoSEQ multiplex PCR, lists solely in-frame clones and lacks some. The sample includes 140,000 to 150,000 clones, around 89% of them seen just once. Sequencing was done on a sample of PBMCs or T cells enriched from blood (not recorded which). The receptor set was obtained from a woman in her twenties or thirties with acute COVID-19. CDR3s include the opening cysteine and the closing phenylalanine or tryptophan. A D gene is named only where the DNA matches it firmly. Expanded clones are given a class, and other clones once, few, many or no size at all.

D: .
size: .
V: TRBV29-1
J: TRBJ1-2
DNA: TGCAGCGTTGAACCAGAGGTGCCGGGTGGTGGCTACACCTTC
CDR3: CSVEPEVPGGGYTF

D: .
size: .
V: TRBV25-1
J: TRBJ1-5
DNA: TGTGCCAGCAGTGAACAGGGGTCTCAGCCCCAGCATTTT
CDR3: CASSEQGSQPQHF

D: .
size: .
V: TRBV19
J: TRBJ1-2
DNA: TGTGCCAGTAAACGGGAGTCCCTTTCGGGCTACACCTTC
CDR3: CASKRESLSGYTF

D: .
size: few
V: TRBV6-2/TRBV6-3
J: TRBJ1-1
DNA: TGTGCCAGCAGTTACGGGGGCGCTCCTCGGAACACTGAAGCTTTCTTT
CDR3: CASSYGGAPRNTEAFF

D: .
size: few
V: TRBV2
J: TRBJ2-1
DNA: TGTGCCAGCCAGGGATACAATGAGCAGTTCTTC
CDR3: CASQGYNEQFF

D: .
size: .
V: TRBV2
J: TRBJ2-7
DNA: TGTGCCAGCGGGAGCGTATTTGAGGGCTCCGAGCAGTACTTC
CDR3: CASGSVFEGSEQYF

D: .
size: .
V: TRBV21-1
J: TRBJ2-5
DNA: TGTGCCAGCAGCAAAGCAAGGGGGCGTAGAGAGGAGACCCAGTACTTC
CDR3: CASSKARGRREETQYF

D: .
size: .
V: TRBV6-2/TRBV6-3
J: TRBJ2-3
DNA: TGTGCCAGCAGCTGGCGCGGTGCGCAGTATTTT
CDR3: CASSWRGAQYF

D: TRBD2
size: .
V: TRBV9
J: TRBJ2-3
DNA: TGTGCCAGCAGCGAGGCTAGCGGGAGTATTTATACGCAGTATTTT
CDR3: CASSEASGSIYTQYF

D: .
size: .
V: TRBV29-1
J: TRBJ2-5
DNA: TGCAGCGTTGCTCGGGAGACCCAGTACTTC
CDR3: CSVARETQYF

D: TRBD2
size: .
V: TRBV7-2
J: TRBJ2-1
DNA: TGTGCCAGCAGCTTAGTAGCGGGTCTTAACAATGAGCAGTTCTTC
CDR3: CASSLVAGLNNEQFF

D: .
size: .
V: TRBV4-3
J: TRBJ2-1
DNA: TGCGCCAGCAGCCAAGACAGAAGCTCCTACAATGAGCAGTTCTTC
CDR3: CASSQDRSSYNEQFF

D: TRBD1
size: .
V: TRBV28
J: TRBJ1-3
DNA: TGTGCCAGCAGTTTACCGACAGGGAACACCATATATTTT
CDR3: CASSLPTGNTIYF

D: .
size: .
V: TRBV27
J: TRBJ2-7
DNA: TGTGCCAGCAGTTCCGGGGTTAACTACGAGCAGTACTTC
CDR3: CASSSGVNYEQYF

D: .
size: .
V: TRBV15
J: TRBJ1-1
DNA: TGTGCCACCAGCAGAGATCTCTTTTCTTACAGGGTTGAAGCTTTCTTT
CDR3: CATSRDLFSYRVEAFF

D: .
size: .
V: TRBV5-8
J: TRBJ1-2
DNA: TGTGCCAGCAGCTTTCCCCTAACTTATGGCTACACCTTC
CDR3: CASSFPLTYGYTF

D: TRBD2
size: .
V: TRBV11-2
J: TRBJ2-5
DNA: TGTGCCAGCAGCCTTGGGGCGGGAGGGCAGGAGACCCAGTACTTC
CDR3: CASSLGAGGQETQYF

D: .
size: .
V: TRBV7-2
J: TRBJ1-1
DNA: TGTGCCAGCAGCTTAAGTAGACAGTTGTCCACTGAAGCTTTCTTT
CDR3: CASSLSRQLSTEAFF

D: TRBD2
size: .
V: TRBV28
J: TRBJ2-5
DNA: TGTGCCAGCAGTCCATCCGGGACTAGCGGGAGTTACCAAGAGACCCAGTACTTC
CDR3: CASSPSGTSGSYQETQYF

D: TRBD2
size: .
V: TRBV7-2
J: TRBJ2-3
DNA: TGTGCCAGCAGCTTTAGACTAGCGGGAGGGACGCAGTATTTT
CDR3: CASSFRLAGGTQYF

D: TRBD1
size: .
V: TRBV29-1
J: TRBJ1-2
DNA: TGCAGCGGGGAGACAGGGTCGGGCTACACCTTC
CDR3: CSGETGSGYTF

D: TRBD2
size: .
V: TRBV9
J: TRBJ2-7
DNA: TGTGCCAGCAGCCCCCAGAGTGAGGCTAGCGGGAGCTGGAACGAGCAGTACTTC
CDR3: CASSPQSEASGSWNEQYF

D: .
size: .
V: TRBV30
J: TRBJ2-3
DNA: TGTGCCTGGAGTGAAACTAGCTTGGCAGATACGCAGTATTTT
CDR3: CAWSETSLADTQYF

D: TRBD1
size: .
V: TRBV11-3
J: TRBJ1-3
DNA: TGTGCCAGCAGCCCGATCGGGACAGCAGACTCTGGAAACACCATATATTTT
CDR3: CASSPIGTADSGNTIYF

D: .
size: .
V: TRBV28
J: TRBJ1-4
DNA: TGTGCCAGCAGTCGGGACATTGTCGGTGAAAAACTGTTTTTT
CDR3: CASSRDIVGEKLFF

D: TRBD2
size: .
V: TRBV19
J: TRBJ2-1
DNA: TGTGCCAGTTCTAACCGACAGACCACTAGCGGGAGGGCCCCGAATGAGCAGTTCTTC
CDR3: CASSNRQTTSGRAPNEQFF